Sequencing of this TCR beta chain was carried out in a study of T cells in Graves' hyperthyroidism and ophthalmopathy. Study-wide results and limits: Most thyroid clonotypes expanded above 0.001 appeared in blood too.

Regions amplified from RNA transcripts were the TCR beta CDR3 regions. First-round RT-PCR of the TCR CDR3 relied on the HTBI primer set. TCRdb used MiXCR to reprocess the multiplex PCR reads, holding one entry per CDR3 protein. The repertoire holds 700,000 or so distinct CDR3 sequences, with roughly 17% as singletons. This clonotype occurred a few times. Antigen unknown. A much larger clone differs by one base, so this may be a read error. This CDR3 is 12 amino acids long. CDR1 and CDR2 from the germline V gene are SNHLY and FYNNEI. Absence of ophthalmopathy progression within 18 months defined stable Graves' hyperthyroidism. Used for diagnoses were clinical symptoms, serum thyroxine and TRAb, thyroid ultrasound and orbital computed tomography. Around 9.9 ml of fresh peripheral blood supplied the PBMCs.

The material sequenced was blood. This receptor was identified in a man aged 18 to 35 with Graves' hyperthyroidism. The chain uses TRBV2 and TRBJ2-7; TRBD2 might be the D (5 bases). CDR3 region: CTSSLDSGEQYF. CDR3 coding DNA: TGTACCAGCAGCCTGGACTCGGGCGAGCAGTACTTC.